Sequencing of this TCR beta chain was carried out in a study of blood T cell repertoires in COVID-19. Study-level background: COVID-19 samples, acute and convalescent, were from the United States, Italy and Spain. PBMCs, B-cell-depleted T cells, or T cells were the source of the cDNA or gDNA that made up the material.

Assay used: immunoSEQ multiplex PCR; TCRdb lists only in-frame clones, some missing. The table shows about 170,000 clones, with about 88% occurring only once. There are 15 residues in the CDR3. V was pared by 3 bases and J by 2 bases, with 2 bases of the junction left unmatched. CDR1 is SGDLS and CDR2 is YYNGEE in the germline V gene. The chain employs TRBV9 and TRBJ1-3; 10 bases are a match to TRBD1. This TCR was sampled from a man aged 45-65 years who had recovered from COVID-19. The sequenced sample consisted of peripheral blood. The CDR3 DNA reads TGTGCCAGCAGCGACGGGACAGGGGCTGGAAACACCATATATTTT. Its protein product is CASSDGTGAGNTIYF.